This T cell receptor beta chain was recovered during a study of T cell responses to AZD1222 COVID-19 vaccine (dated by TCRdb to about 2021). With regard to the full study: TCR sequencing covered over 230 trial participants: 200 to 210 given two doses of AZD1222 and about 26 given two doses of MenACWY control vaccine. Trial participants were enrolled by age into subgroups of 18-55, 56-69 and 70-plus years, and roughly 160, 29 and 62 TCR-sequenced participants, respectively, were included in these subgroups. Beyond this particular receptor, the publication reports: Participants were mostly white British and included more females than males, and it was suggested by the authors that clonal diversity may have been underestimated. In the small 56-69-year group, the increase in depth fell short of significance, most likely because of low power. After two AZD1222 doses, both the breadth and the depth of spike-specific TCRs were significantly higher than at day 0 and than in MenACWY recipients. Nearly half of unique spike-specific TCRs reportedly recognized epitopes outside regions mutated in the B.1.351 and B.1.1.7 variants. Because no day 14 peak-response samples were available, repertoires were characterized only after the peak T cell response. Vaccine-associated CD4 TCRs spanned the whole spike protein, with dominant responses in regions 160-218 and 743-854. Conclusions about previously exposed vaccinees are limited, since just a handful of AZD1222 recipients were seropositive for SARS-CoV-2 at baseline.

V is reduced by 4 bases and J by 0 bases, leaving a spacing of 11 bases between them. Based on the germline V gene, the CDR1 and CDR2 sequences are SNHLY and FYNNEI. Inclusive of the bounding cysteine and phenylalanine, the CDR3 is 15 residues long. Solely the CDR3 DNA is kept, with 45 bases framed from the first base. For this clone: Its specific antigen is unknown. No much larger clone exists at a distance of one base, and base qualities are not known.

The CDR3 regions of human TCRbeta chains were analyzed by immunosequencing. Turning to the authors' computational methods: TCRs in the repertoires were matched against a reference library of SARS-CoV-2-specific TCRs that had been generated with the MIRA antigen-specificity platform. Breadth meant the fraction of unique TCRs that were SARS-CoV-2-associated, whereas depth meant the fraction of total T cells that were SARS-CoV-2-associated. Using the MIRA data, each spike-specific TCR was mapped to the spike region that the TCR reacts to and placed in a CD4 or CD8 class. Log10-transformed breadth and depth values were compared by one-way ANOVA with Sidak's multiple comparisons tests. Imported from immuneACCESS, the table was reduced by TCRdb to in-frame sequences with V and J called. These copies leave out some clones; in studies compared against another copy, an unresolved V gene accounts for under half, and the cause of the remainder is not known. V, J and clone size were drawn from that table, and D and trimming were deduced from the DNA. The sample table records about 200,000 clones; about 93% of these occur just once. The ten most abundant clones make up 0.9% to 1.1% of the sample.

The time point label corresponds to: baseline before first vaccination. The meaning of the sample's treatment or condition label: meningococcal conjugate vaccine given as trial control. Vaccinee samples were obtained from the UK trials COV001 and COV002, which included a single-blind randomized controlled phase 2/3 trial of AZD1222 (ChAdOx1 nCoV-19) in healthy adults. For TCRbeta chain sequencing, PBMC samples were collected from trial participants at day 0 and at day 28 after the second dose. The TCR originated in an adult in good health. Source: peripheral blood, taken on day 0 of MenACWY control vaccination. The sequence links TRBV2 to TRBJ2-3; a tentative D match to TRBD2 spans 6 bases. The sequence in DNA is TGTGCCAGCAGTGCGACGGGGGTCAGCACAGATACGCAGTATTTT. Its translation reads: CASSATGVSTDTQYF.